This TCR beta chain stems from a study of blood T cell repertoires in COVID-19. The overall study: Acute and convalescent COVID-19 specimens originated in the United States, Italy and Spain.

Data came from immunoSEQ multiplex PCR; TCRdb stores just in-frame clones and leaves some out. The sample contains about 57,000 clones, about nine tenths of which appear only once. CDR1 and CDR2 from the germline V gene are MNHEY and SMNVEV (reference sequence). V gave up 2 bases and J gave up 6 bases; unmatched junction bases: 4. The CDR3 is 15 amino acids. V usage is TRBV27 and J usage is TRBJ2-1, with 10 positions matching TRBD2. The TCR comes from a man in his sixties with acute or convalescent COVID-19. The specimen was peripheral blood. The CDR3 loop is CASSLGTSGVNEQFF. Written as DNA, the CDR3 is TGTGCCAGCAGTTTAGGCACTAGCGGGGTCAATGAGCAGTTCTTC.